The 30 T cell receptor beta chains below were found in one sample sequenced in a study of blood T cell repertoires in COVID-19. Data came from immunoSEQ multiplex PCR; TCRdb stores just in-frame clones and leaves some out. The table has almost 200,000 clones, around four fifths seen once; the top ten hold 0.8% to 0.95%. The source material was peripheral blood. The source of these receptors is a man aged 60-69 years with COVID-19, enrolled during active disease.

The CDR3 DNA is TGTGCCAGTAGTATACCGGGATCTGGTTATCAGCCCCAGCATTTT. It yields the protein CASSIPGSGYQPQHF. The rearrangement uses TRBV19 and TRBJ1-5; D is uncertain. The V and J ends lost 2 bases and 5 bases respectively, with 13 bases between them. The V gene's germline CDR1 is LNHDA and CDR2 SQIVND (reference sequence). CDR3 length: 15 amino acids.

This clone was counted once. The rearrangement joins TRBV5-1 to TRBJ1-1, with D maybe TRBD1 (6 bases). V lost 4 bases, J lost 7 bases, and 14 bases lay in between. The length of the CDR3 is 13 residues. The germline gives CDR1 SGHRS, CDR2 YFSETQ. This chain's CDR3 is CASSPGQRSEAFF. As DNA, the CDR3 is TGCGCCAGCAGCCCGGGACAACGAAGTGAAGCTTTCTTT.

The chain has TRBV5-4 and TRBJ1-2, with 7 bases identical to TRBD1. The CDR3 contains 12 residues. CDR1 is SGHNT, CDR2 YYREEE, per germline (reference sequence). V trimming: 4 bases; J trimming: 8 bases; junction bases outside the gene matches: 5. CDR3 sequence: CASSVHRGGYTF. The CDR3 coding sequence is TGTGCCAGCAGCGTGCACAGGGGCGGCTACACCTTC.

J is TRBJ1-1 and V is TRBV18; the D is unclear. Germline CDR1 and CDR2: KGHSH and LQKENI. This CDR3 is built from 14 residues. Trimming shortened V by 3 bases and J by 0 bases, and 8 bases separated the two germline ends. The CDR3 here is CASSPGELNTEAFF. The CDR3 DNA follows: TGTGCCAGCTCACCCGGAGAGTTGAACACTGAAGCTTTCTTT.

The genes are TRBV10-3 and TRBJ2-1; unclear D gene. Trimming took off 0 bases at V and 8 bases at J, with 8 bases between the two ends. The CDR3 loop spans 13 amino acids. Germline CDR1 reads ENHRY; CDR2 reads SYGVKD. The CDR3 bases are TGTGCCATCAGTGAGTCCCTCTCGGATGAGCAGTTCTTC. Translation: CAISESLSDEQFF.

Here the CDR3 reads CASSHLSAETQYF. CDR3 DNA sequence: TGTGCCAGCAGCCACTTAAGCGCGGAGACCCAGTACTTC. The chain couples TRBV14 to TRBJ2-5; D unresolved. Germline V gene sequence: CDR1 SGHDN, CDR2 FVKESK. V lost 3 bases to trimming and J lost 5 bases, with 10 bases between them. This CDR3 is 13 amino acids long.

The chain combines TRBV15 with TRBJ1-4; the D gene is possibly TRBD1 (5 bases). Germline lookup yields CDR1 LNHNV and CDR2 YYDKDF (reference sequence). V was clipped by 8 bases and J by 8 bases, with 21 bases between them. CDR3 size: 15 residues. For the CDR3, the DNA is TGTGCCACCCGGCCCGAAGGGGCCAATCGAGAAAAACTGTTTTTT. Its protein product is CATRPEGANREKLFF. Supplemented by reference TRBV15 and TRBJ1-4, the full variable domain reads DAMVIQNPRYQVTQFGKPVTLSCSQTLNHNVMYWYQQKSSQAPKLLFHYYDKDFNNEADTPDNFQSRRPNTSFCFLDIRSPGLGDTAMYLCATRPEGANREKLFFGSGTQLSVL.

This chain joins TRBV3-1 (or the pseudogene TRBV3-2) and TRBJ2-5, with 8 nucleotides matching TRBD2. V shed 2 bases and J 5 bases; nucleotides not matched to a gene: 4. The length of the CDR3 is 14 residues. The germline gives CDR1 LGHDT, CDR2 YNNKEL (reference sequence). CDR3: CASSQRTSHETQYF. The CDR3 DNA follows: TGTGCCAGCAGCCAAAGGACTAGCCACGAGACCCAGTACTTC.

The chain links TRBV5-3 to TRBJ2-3; D possibly corresponds to TRBD2 (6 bases). TRBV5-3 carries the ORF label, with uncertain function. This CDR3 is built from 15 residues. V shed 1 base and J shed 0 bases, with 9 bases lying between them. The CDR3 nucleotides are TGTGCCAGAAGCTTGAGCGGGCCTAGCACAGATACGCAGTATTTT. Amino acids: CARSLSGPSTDTQYF.

The chain has TRBV7-9 and TRBJ1-1; 8 positions agree with TRBD1. V shed 4 bases, J shed 5 bases, and the junction held 3 bases outside the gene matches. The V gene's germline CDR1 is SEHNR and CDR2 FQNEAQ (reference sequence). This CDR3 has 13 residues. CDR3 in amino acids: CASSWTGRTEAFF. The CDR3 DNA follows: TGTGCCAGCAGCTGGACAGGGCGGACTGAAGCTTTCTTT.

As for this clone: The junction and the germline gene differ at one end; a read error may be behind it. Here the CDR3 reads CASSDSRRNYYGYTF. The CDR3 DNA reads as TGTGCCAGCAGTGACTCAAGGCGGAACTACTATGGCTACACCTTC. The chain carries TRBV6-5 and TRBJ1-2, with D unclear. Germline assignment: CDR1 MNHEY and CDR2 SVGAGI. CDR3 length: 15 amino acids.

The CDR3 DNA follows: TGTGCCAGCAGCGAGATGGGGCTGGATGAAAAACTGTTTTTT. Its translation: CASSEMGLDEKLFF. The gene calls are TRBV9 and TRBJ1-4; D possibly corresponds to TRBD1 (5 bases). Germline CDR1 is SGDLS and CDR2 is YYNGEE. V gave up 3 bases and J gave up 6 bases, with 12 bases separating them. The CDR3 contains 14 residues. The full variable domain, completed using reference TRBV9 and TRBJ1-4, is DSGVTQTPKHLITATGQRVTLRCSPRSGDLSVYWYQQSLDQGLQFLIQYYNGEERAKGNILERFSAQQFPDLHSELNLSSLELGDSALYFCASSEMGLDEKLFFGSGTQLSVL.

V gene TRBV30 combines with J gene TRBJ2-5, with TRBD2 as a possible D gene (5 bases). V was trimmed by 2 bases and J by 4 bases, leaving 20 bases between them. The CDR3 consists of 16 residues. Germline V gives CDR1 GTSNPN, CDR2 SVGIG (reference sequence). In DNA form, the CDR3 reads TGTGCCTGGAGTACCGGACGGGGAGATCATGGAGAGACCCAGTACTTC. Translating gives CAWSTGRGDHGETQYF.

The J gene is TRBJ2-7, the V gene TRBV5-1; no reliable D call. With 0 bases removed from V and 0 bases from J, the gap between germline ends came to 7 bases. Germline-derived CDR1 and CDR2 are SGHRS and YFSETQ. This CDR3 contains 14 residues. The CDR3, as DNA: TGCGCCAGCAGCTTGGGACTGAGCTCCTACGAGCAGTACTTC. Residues: CASSLGLSSYEQYF.

The V call is TRBV19, the J call TRBJ1-2; 8 bases are shared with TRBD1. The CDR3 consists of 14 residues. Germline lookup yields CDR1 LNHDA and CDR2 SQIVND (reference sequence). V was pared by 5 bases and J by 2 bases, with 4 bases of the junction left unmatched. CDR3 sequence reads: CASSVDRENYGYTF. The CDR3 DNA sequence: TGTGCCAGTAGTGTGGACAGGGAGAACTATGGCTACACCTTC.

This chain joins TRBV5-1 and TRBJ2-1; 8 bases map to TRBD2. After removal of 4 bases from V and 4 bases from J, the junction contained 7 bases not matched to a gene. CDR1 and CDR2 from the germline V gene are SGHRS and YFSETQ. The CDR3 has 15 residues. The CDR3 sequence is CASSPDRGGYNEQFF. The DNA of the CDR3 is TGCGCCAGCAGCCCGGACCGGGGGGGATACAATGAGCAGTTCTTC.

V is TRBV12-5 and J is TRBJ1-1, with D maybe TRBD1 (5 bases). This CDR3 region has 14 residues. The V end was cut by 1 base, the J end by 1 base, with 7 bases between. Germline V CDR1 and CDR2: LGHNT, FRNRAP. For the CDR3, the DNA is TGTGCTAGTGGTTTGGGCGGGGCGAACACTGAAGCTTTCTTT. It codes for CASGLGGANTEAFF.

The genes are TRBV6-1 and TRBJ2-2; TRBD2 matches at 11 bases. J was trimmed by 6 bases and V by 3 bases; bases with no gene match: 6. The CDR3 length is 16 residues. Germline CDR1 is MNHNS and CDR2 is SASEGT. The CDR3 sequence is CASSDVSGRASGELFF. The CDR3 DNA sequence: TGTGCCAGCAGTGACGTTAGCGGGAGGGCCTCCGGGGAGCTGTTTTTT.

The chain employs TRBV19 and TRBJ2-7; possible D gene TRBD2, 5 bases. V lost 3 bases, J lost 4 bases, and 13 bases lay in between. The germline V gene has CDR1 LNHDA and CDR2 SQIVND (reference sequence). There are 14 residues in the CDR3. The DNA of the CDR3 is TGTGCCAGTAGTATTCGAGCGGAACTTTACGAGCAGTACTTC. It specifies CASSIRAELYEQYF.

The rearrangement uses TRBV28 and TRBJ1-4, with 8 bases identical to TRBD1. Trimming removed 4 bases from V and 5 bases from J; junction bases left unmatched: 3. This CDR3 is built from 14 residues. Germline values: CDR1 MDHEN, CDR2 SYDVKM. This CDR3 reads CASSSTGGNEKLFF. The CDR3 region has the DNA TGTGCCAGCAGTTCCACAGGGGGGAATGAAAAACTGTTTTTT.

This chain uses TRBV5-1 with TRBJ2-5, with 9 bases identical to TRBD1. The length of the CDR3 is 15 residues. CDR1 is SGHRS, CDR2 YFSETQ, per germline. The V and J ends lost 6 bases and 4 bases, in that order; junction bases with no gene match: 10. The CDR3 region has the DNA TGCGCCAGCAAGGGGACAGGGTCGAGCGGAGAGACCCAGTACTTC. Protein product: CASKGTGSSGETQYF. Variable domain in full (rest from reference TRBV5-1 and TRBJ2-5): KAGVTQTPRYLIKTRGQQVTLSCSPISGHRSVSWYQQTPGQGLQFLFEYFSETQRNKGNFPGRFSGRQFSNSRSEMNVSTLELGDSALYLCASKGTGSSGETQYFGPGTRLLVL.

The rearrangement uses TRBV7-2 and TRBJ1-4, with D uncertain. The CDR3 contains 15 residues. The V and J ends lost 1 base and 5 bases respectively, with 11 bases between them. The germline CDR1 and CDR2 sequences are SGHTA and FQGNSA. The CDR3 is CASSLGAGLNEKLFF. The CDR3 DNA sequence: TGTGCCAGCAGCTTAGGGGCAGGACTGAATGAAAAACTGTTTTTT.

The chain recombines TRBV29-1 with TRBJ1-2, with D uncertain. The germline gives CDR1 SQVTM, CDR2 ANQGSEA. Trimming cost V 3 bases and J 3 bases, with 11 bases left between them. This CDR3 is built from 13 residues. In DNA, the CDR3 is TGCAGCGTTGATAGTGTAGAGCACTATGGCTACACCTTC. Protein product: CSVDSVEHYGYTF.

J is TRBJ1-1 and V is TRBV29-1, with D hard to call. Trimming stripped 7 bases from V and 0 bases from J, with 12 bases between. Germline V gene data show CDR1 as SQVTM and CDR2 as ANQGSEA. This CDR3 spans 13 amino acids. Here the CDR3 reads CSGVTQMNTEAFF. The DNA for the CDR3 is TGCAGCGGGGTGACACAGATGAACACTGAAGCTTTCTTT.

This clone has a handful of counts. The chain has TRBV9 and TRBJ2-3; TRBD2 matches at 7 bases. CDR1 and CDR2 from the germline V gene are SGDLS and YYNGEE. J lost 2 bases, V lost 3 bases, and 3 bases had no gene match. This CDR3 region has 14 residues. CDR3 protein: CASSDGRSTDTQYF. CDR3 in DNA: TGTGCCAGCAGCGACGGGAGGTCCACAGATACGCAGTATTTT.

This chain joins TRBV28 and TRBJ2-7, with 8 bases fitting TRBD2. With 4 bases clipped from V and 3 bases from J, the junction kept 11 bases outside the gene matches. The CDR3 spans 16 residues. Germline CDR1 and CDR2: MDHEN and SYDVKM. CDR3 coding DNA: TGTGCCAGCAGTTCAACCGTGGGACTAGGAGTCTACGAGCAGTACTTC. It codes for CASSSTVGLGVYEQYF.

The rearrangement uses TRBV5-4 and TRBJ1-3, with TRBD1 matching 8 bases. The V gene end was trimmed by 0 bases and the J gene end by 4 bases; junction bases not matched to a gene: 6. Per the germline V gene, CDR1 is SGHNT and CDR2 is YYREEE (reference sequence). The CDR3 loop spans 16 amino acids. Here the CDR3 DNA reads TGTGCCAGCAGCTTGGGGCAGGGGGCGCGAGGAAACACCATATATTTT. It codes for CASSLGQGARGNTIYF.

The chain is built from TRBV2 and TRBJ1-1; TRBD1 matches 8 bases. J lost 0 bases, V lost 3 bases, and 3 bases had no gene match. The CDR3 sequence is 15 residues long. Germline V gene lookup returns CDR1 SNHLY and CDR2 FYNNEI. The CDR3 loop reads CASSDQGAMNTEAFF. The CDR3 DNA reads TGTGCCAGCAGTGATCAGGGGGCCATGAACACTGAAGCTTTCTTT.

The rearrangement joins TRBV25-1 to TRBJ1-6, with D unresolved. This CDR3 is built from 13 residues. V gave up 6 bases and J gave up 8 bases, with 11 bases separating them. Germline lookup yields CDR1 MGHDK and CDR2 SYGVNS. This CDR3 reads CASRRAGDSPLHF. CDR3 DNA: TGTGCCAGCAGGAGGGCGGGTGATTCACCCCTCCACTTT.

This clone was counted a few times. The genes are TRBV3-1 (or the pseudogene TRBV3-2) and TRBJ1-1; D is undetermined. This CDR3 is 13 amino acids long. Germline CDR1 and CDR2: LGHDT and YNNKEL (reference sequence). V lost 2 bases, J lost 2 bases, and 6 bases lay in between. The CDR3 coding sequence is TGTGCCAGCAGCCAACAGGTTAACACTGAAGCTTTCTTT. It specifies CASSQQVNTEAFF.